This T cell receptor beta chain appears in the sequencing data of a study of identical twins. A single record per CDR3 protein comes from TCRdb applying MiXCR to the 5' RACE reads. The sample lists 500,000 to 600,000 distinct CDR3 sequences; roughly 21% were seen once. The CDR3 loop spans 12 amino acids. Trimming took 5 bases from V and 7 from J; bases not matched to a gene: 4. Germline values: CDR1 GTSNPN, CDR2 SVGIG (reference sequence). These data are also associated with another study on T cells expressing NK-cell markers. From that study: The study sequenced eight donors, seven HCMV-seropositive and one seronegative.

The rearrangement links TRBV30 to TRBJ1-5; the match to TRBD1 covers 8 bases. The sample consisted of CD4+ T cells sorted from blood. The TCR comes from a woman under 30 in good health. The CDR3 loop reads CAWGQGGQPQHF. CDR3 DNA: TGTGCCTGGGGACAGGGAGGACAGCCCCAGCATTTT.